This is a list of T cell receptor beta chains from one sample in a study of chemoradiotherapy in HPV16-positive cancers. This table comes from immunoSEQ multiplex PCR, and its TCRdb copy is limited to in-frame clones, with some not included. The sample shows roughly 1,400 clones, about four fifths of them seen only once. The sample here was tumor tissue, taken from a patient who underwent chemoradiotherapy. The receptors were sampled from a human donor with HPV-associated anogenital cancer. CDR3s include the opening cysteine and the closing phenylalanine or tryptophan. D genes are given only for firm matches. Only some rows state a clone size, as once, few, many or a class for expanded clones.

v_gene	len	j_gene	abundance	d_gene	CDR3aa	CDR3nt
TRBV7-2	15	TRBJ2-5	.	.	CASSLEGRGVETQYF	TGTGCCAGCAGCTTAGAGGGCAGGGGGGTAGAGACCCAGTACTTC
TRBV7-9	14	TRBJ1-1	few	.	CASSLLGVVTEAFF	TGTGCCAGCAGCTTACTGGGGGTGGTCACTGAAGCTTTCTTT
TRBV6-5	14	TRBJ1-2	.	TRBD1	CASTNSQGGHGYTF	TGTGCCAGCACCAACTCACAGGGGGGGCATGGCTACACCTTC
TRBV7-6	13	TRBJ2-1	.	TRBD2	CASSLLPSGKQFF	TGTGCCAGCAGCCTCCTCCCAAGCGGGAAGCAGTTCTTC
TRBV5-1	14	TRBJ2-7	.	TRBD1	CASSYGQGIYEQYF	TGCGCCAGCAGCTATGGACAGGGTATCTACGAGCAGTACTTC
TRBV25-1	13	TRBJ2-7	.	.	CASSRRGPDEQYF	TGTGCCAGCAGTAGGAGGGGACCCGACGAGCAGTACTTC
TRBV9	15	TRBJ2-2	.	.	CASSVEGSNTGELFF	TGTGCCAGCAGCGTAGAGGGATCCAACACCGGGGAGCTGTTTTTT
TRBV30	12	TRBJ2-7	.	.	CAWSLSGVEQYF	TGTGCCTGGAGTCTATCTGGGGTCGAGCAGTACTTC
TRBV11-2	14	TRBJ2-7	few	.	CASSLGTVGYEQYF	TGTGCCAGCAGCTTAGGGACGGTGGGTTACGAGCAGTACTTC
TRBV7-2	15	TRBJ2-7	.	.	CASSSQAGPNYEQYF	TGTGCCAGCAGCTCCCAGGCGGGACCGAATTACGAGCAGTACTTC
TRBV2	15	TRBJ2-2	.	.	CASSGGAVGTGELFF	TGTGCCAGCAGTGGGGGGGCCGTTGGTACCGGGGAGCTGTTTTTT
TRBV10-3	17	TRBJ2-2	.	TRBD1	CAIRGASGQEYTGELFF	TGTGCCATCAGGGGGGCGTCGGGACAGGAATACACCGGGGAGCTGTTTTTT
TRBV27	15	TRBJ2-5	.	.	CASSSYPGGRETQYF	TGTGCCAGCAGTTCATACCCCGGGGGGCGAGAGACCCAGTACTTC
TRBV27	17	TRBJ2-5	.	TRBD2	CASSLGLAGGGVETQYF	TGTGCCAGCAGTCTGGGACTAGCGGGAGGAGGGGTTGAGACCCAGTACTTC
TRBV7-6	14	TRBJ1-4	few	TRBD1	CASSEGQLNEKLFF	TGTGCCAGCAGCGAGGGACAGCTTAATGAAAAACTGTTTTTT
TRBV4-2	14	TRBJ2-5	.	.	CASSQGGTQETQYF	TGTGCCAGCAGCCAAGGAGGCACCCAAGAGACCCAGTACTTC
TRBV11-1	12	TRBJ1-2	.	.	CASSSLWGDYTF	TGTGCCAGCAGCTCCTTATGGGGGGACTACACCTTC
TRBV4-3	15	TRBJ2-1	.	TRBD2	CASSQASGGAWEQFF	TGCGCCAGCAGCCAAGCCAGCGGGGGGGCCTGGGAGCAGTTCTTC
TRBV7-3	14	TRBJ2-3	.	TRBD2	CASSLIAGGDTQYF	TGTGCCAGCAGCTTAATAGCGGGAGGGGATACGCAGTATTTT
TRBV11-1	12	TRBJ2-7	few	.	CASSQLDYEQYF	TGTGCCAGCAGTCAACTTGACTACGAGCAGTACTTC
TRBV19	15	TRBJ2-4	.	TRBD1	CASRQPGQGRNIQYF	TGTGCCAGTAGACAACCGGGACAGGGAAGGAACATTCAGTACTTC
TRBV7-9	14	TRBJ1-6	.	.	CASSSRDPLSPLHF	TGTGCCAGCAGCTCCCGGGACCCTCTATCACCCCTCCACTTT
TRBV5-1	15	TRBJ1-1	.	.	CASFTTSGAGTEAFF	TGCGCCAGCTTTACCACATCGGGCGCAGGGACTGAAGCTTTCTTT